Given below is one TCR beta chain in context. V shed 5 bases and J shed 3 bases, with 14 bases lying between them. Germline V gene lookup returns CDR1 SGHAT and CDR2 FQNNGV. The CDR3 spans 14 residues. This specimen belongs to a study of blood T cell repertoires in COVID-19. In the authors' methods: Cell counts per sample came from amplifying reference gene primers. The table came from immunoSEQ multiplex PCR; TCRdb's copy has only in-frame clones and leaves some out. That table supplies the V and J calls and clone size; D and trimming were determined from the DNA. The data contain more than 45,000 clones, about 88% of them seen just once; the ten biggest clones take up roughly 15%.

The chain couples TRBV11-2 to TRBJ2-7, with a weak D call TRBD2 (6 bases). This TCR was recovered from a human donor with active COVID-19. The donor label of this sample is uncertain. The sequenced sample consisted of peripheral blood. The CDR3 bases are TGTGCCAGCAGCACCCCGGGACTCCACTACGAGCAGTACTTC. Amino acids: CASSTPGLHYEQYF.